This T cell receptor beta chain emerged from a study of cytomegalovirus exposure and HLA in healthy donors. The PCR contained 60 Vbeta and 13 Jbeta primers. Original processing notes: The authors later counted around 80 million unique TCR beta chains, roughly 11 million of them shared. Using immunoSEQ multiplex PCR, the repertoire was profiled, and TCRdb retains in-frame clones only, with some absent. From that table come the V and J calls and clone size; the DNA was used to work out D and trimming. The table lists under 150,000 clones, 65% to 80% of them singletons. Notes on the study in general: A missense DCLRE1C variant was associated with V- and J-gene trimming of TCR beta chains in a later analysis, and an independent cohort replicated the association. Per a later analysis, HLA-associated TCR beta chains showed more clonal expansion than other, equally common TCR beta chains.

To note about this clone: Its antigen is not known.

In nominal health when sampled, donors likely had unrecorded immune exposures nonetheless. The material sequenced was PBMCs. The clonotype was recovered from a woman aged 18-29 years in good health and CMV-seronegative.

CDR3 DNA sequence: TGTGCCAGCAGCCAAGATGGGGGGACAGGGGGCCACGAGCAGTACTTC. It codes for CASSQDGGTGGHEQYF. V is TRBV4-2 and J is TRBJ2-7; TRBD1 matches at 12 bases. The CDR3 contains 16 residues. The trim removed 0 bases at V and 5 bases at J, leaving 5 bases unmatched. Germline CDR1 LGHNA, CDR2 YNFKEQ.